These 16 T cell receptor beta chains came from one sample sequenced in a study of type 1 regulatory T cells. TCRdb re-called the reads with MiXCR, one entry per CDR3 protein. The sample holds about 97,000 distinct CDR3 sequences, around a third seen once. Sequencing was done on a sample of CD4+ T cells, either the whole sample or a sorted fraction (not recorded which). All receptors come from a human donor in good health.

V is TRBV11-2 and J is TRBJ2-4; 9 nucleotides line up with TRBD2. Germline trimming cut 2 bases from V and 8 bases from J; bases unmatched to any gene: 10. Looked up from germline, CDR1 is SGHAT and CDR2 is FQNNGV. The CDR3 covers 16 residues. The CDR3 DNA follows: TGTGCCAGCAGCTTAAGGGCGGGAGGGCCAGGAGACATTCAGTACTTC. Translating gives CASSLRAGGPGDIQYF.

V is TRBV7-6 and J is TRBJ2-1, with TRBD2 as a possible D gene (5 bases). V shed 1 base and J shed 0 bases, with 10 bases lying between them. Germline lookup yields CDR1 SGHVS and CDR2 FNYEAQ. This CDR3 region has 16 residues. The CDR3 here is CASSLGLAGSYNEQFF. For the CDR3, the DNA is TGTGCCAGCAGCTTAGGGCTAGCCGGCTCCTACAATGAGCAGTTCTTC. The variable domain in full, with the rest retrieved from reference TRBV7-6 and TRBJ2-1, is GAGVSQSPRYKVTKRGQDVALRCDPISGHVSLYWYRQALGQGPEFLTYFNYEAQQDKSGLPNDRFSAERPEGSISTLTIQRTEQRDSAMYRCASSLGLAGSYNEQFFGPGTRLTVL.

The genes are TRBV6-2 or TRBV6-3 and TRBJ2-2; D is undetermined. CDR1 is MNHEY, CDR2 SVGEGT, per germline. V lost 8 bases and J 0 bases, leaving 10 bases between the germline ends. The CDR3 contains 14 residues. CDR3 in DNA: TGTGCCAGCTGTGTGGTTTCGAACACCGGGGAGCTGTTTTTT. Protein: CASCVVSNTGELFF.

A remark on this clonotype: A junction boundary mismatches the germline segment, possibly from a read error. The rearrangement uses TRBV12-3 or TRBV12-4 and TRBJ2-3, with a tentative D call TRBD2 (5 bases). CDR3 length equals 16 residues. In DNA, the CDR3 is TGTGTCAGCAGTTTAAGATCGGACTTCAGCGCAGATACGCAGTATTTT. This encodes CVSSLRSDFSADTQYF.

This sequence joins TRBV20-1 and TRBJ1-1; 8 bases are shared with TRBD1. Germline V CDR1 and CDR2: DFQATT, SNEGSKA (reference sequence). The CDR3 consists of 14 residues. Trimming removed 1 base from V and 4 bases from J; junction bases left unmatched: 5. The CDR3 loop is CSARGQTGGTEAFF. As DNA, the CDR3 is TGCAGTGCTAGAGGTCAAACAGGGGGCACTGAAGCTTTCTTT.

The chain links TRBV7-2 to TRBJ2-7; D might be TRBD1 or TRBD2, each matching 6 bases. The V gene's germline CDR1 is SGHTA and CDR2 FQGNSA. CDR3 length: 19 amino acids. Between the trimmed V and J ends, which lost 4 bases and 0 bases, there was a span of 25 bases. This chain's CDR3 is CASSSGQLQMIAASYEQYF. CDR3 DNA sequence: TGTGCCAGCAGCTCCGGACAGCTCCAAATGATAGCGGCCTCCTACGAGCAGTACTTC.

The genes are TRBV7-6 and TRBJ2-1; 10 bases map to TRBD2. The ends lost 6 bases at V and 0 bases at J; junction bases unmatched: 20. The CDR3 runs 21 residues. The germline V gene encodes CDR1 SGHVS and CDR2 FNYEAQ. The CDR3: CASRTGRGASGRAGSYNEQFF. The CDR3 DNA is TGTGCCAGCAGGACAGGGCGGGGGGCCAGCGGGAGGGCGGGCTCCTACAATGAGCAGTTCTTC.

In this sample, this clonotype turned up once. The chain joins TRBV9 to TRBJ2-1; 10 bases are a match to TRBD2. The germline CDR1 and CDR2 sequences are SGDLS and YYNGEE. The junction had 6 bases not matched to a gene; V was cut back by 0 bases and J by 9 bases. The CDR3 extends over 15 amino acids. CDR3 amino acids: CASSVGASGSGEQFF. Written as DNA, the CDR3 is TGTGCCAGCAGCGTAGGGGCTAGCGGGAGTGGTGAGCAGTTCTTC.

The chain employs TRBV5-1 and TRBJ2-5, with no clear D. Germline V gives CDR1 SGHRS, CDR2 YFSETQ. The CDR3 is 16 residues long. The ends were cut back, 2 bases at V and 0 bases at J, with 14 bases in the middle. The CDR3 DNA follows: TGCGCCAGCAGCTTCCCCGCGGCCCCATACCAAGAGACCCAGTACTTC. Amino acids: CASSFPAAPYQETQYF.

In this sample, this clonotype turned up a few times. CDR3 loop: CASSTGYTATNEKLFF. The DNA for the CDR3 is TGTGCCAGCAGTACAGGGTATACCGCAACTAATGAAAAACTGTTTTTT. The chain employs TRBV2 and TRBJ1-4; D might be TRBD1 (6 bases). Germline V gene data show CDR1 as SNHLY and CDR2 as FYNNEI. V was clipped by 5 bases and J by 0 bases, with 13 bases between them. The CDR3 covers 16 residues. The variable domain in full, with the rest retrieved from reference TRBV2 and TRBJ1-4, is EPEVTQTPSHQVTQMGQEVILRCVPISNHLYFYWYRQILGQKVEFLVSFYNNEISEKSEIFDDQFSVERPDGSNFTLKIRSTKLEDSAMYFCASSTGYTATNEKLFFGSGTQLSVL.

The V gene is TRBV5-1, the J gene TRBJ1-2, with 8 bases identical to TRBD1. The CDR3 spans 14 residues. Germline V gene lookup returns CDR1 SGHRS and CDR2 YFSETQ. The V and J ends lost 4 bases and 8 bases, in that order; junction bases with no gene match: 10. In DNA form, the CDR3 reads TGCGCCAGCAGCCCTGATCAGGGGGCGTGGGGCTACACCTTC. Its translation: CASSPDQGAWGYTF.

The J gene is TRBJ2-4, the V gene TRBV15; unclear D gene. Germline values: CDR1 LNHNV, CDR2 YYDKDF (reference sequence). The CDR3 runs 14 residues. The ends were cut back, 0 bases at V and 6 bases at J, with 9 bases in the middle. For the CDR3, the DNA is TGTGCCACCAGCAGAGATCAGAGCCCAAACATTCAGTACTTC. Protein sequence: CATSRDQSPNIQYF.

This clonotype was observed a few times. The CDR3 spells CASSLGLAGGLGTDTQYF. In DNA form, the CDR3 reads TGTGCCAGCAGCTTAGGCCTAGCGGGAGGATTGGGCACAGATACGCAGTATTTT. This chain uses TRBV7-2 with TRBJ2-3; 11 positions match TRBD2. Germline V gene lookup returns CDR1 SGHTA and CDR2 FQGNSA. V gave up 1 base and J gave up 1 base; unmatched junction bases: 7. The CDR3 runs 18 residues.

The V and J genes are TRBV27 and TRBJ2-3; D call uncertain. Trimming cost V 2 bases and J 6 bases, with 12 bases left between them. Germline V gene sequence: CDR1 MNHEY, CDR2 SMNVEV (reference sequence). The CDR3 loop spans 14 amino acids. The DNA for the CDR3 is TGTGCCAGCAGTTTACAGGCCAAGATTGATACGCAGTATTTT. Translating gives CASSLQAKIDTQYF.

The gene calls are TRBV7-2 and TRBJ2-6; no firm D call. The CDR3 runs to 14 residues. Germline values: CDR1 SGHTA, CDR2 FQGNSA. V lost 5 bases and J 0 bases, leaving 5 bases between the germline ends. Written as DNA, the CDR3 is TGTGCCAGCAGCAACAACTCTGGGGCCAACGTCCTGACTTTC. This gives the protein CASSNNSGANVLTF.

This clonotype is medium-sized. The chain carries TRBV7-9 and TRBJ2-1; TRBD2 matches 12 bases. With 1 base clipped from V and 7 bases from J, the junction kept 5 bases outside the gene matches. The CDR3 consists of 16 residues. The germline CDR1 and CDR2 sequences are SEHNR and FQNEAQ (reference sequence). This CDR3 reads CASSLGWTSGKNEQFF. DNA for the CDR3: TGTGCCAGCAGCTTAGGCTGGACTAGCGGGAAAAATGAGCAGTTCTTC.